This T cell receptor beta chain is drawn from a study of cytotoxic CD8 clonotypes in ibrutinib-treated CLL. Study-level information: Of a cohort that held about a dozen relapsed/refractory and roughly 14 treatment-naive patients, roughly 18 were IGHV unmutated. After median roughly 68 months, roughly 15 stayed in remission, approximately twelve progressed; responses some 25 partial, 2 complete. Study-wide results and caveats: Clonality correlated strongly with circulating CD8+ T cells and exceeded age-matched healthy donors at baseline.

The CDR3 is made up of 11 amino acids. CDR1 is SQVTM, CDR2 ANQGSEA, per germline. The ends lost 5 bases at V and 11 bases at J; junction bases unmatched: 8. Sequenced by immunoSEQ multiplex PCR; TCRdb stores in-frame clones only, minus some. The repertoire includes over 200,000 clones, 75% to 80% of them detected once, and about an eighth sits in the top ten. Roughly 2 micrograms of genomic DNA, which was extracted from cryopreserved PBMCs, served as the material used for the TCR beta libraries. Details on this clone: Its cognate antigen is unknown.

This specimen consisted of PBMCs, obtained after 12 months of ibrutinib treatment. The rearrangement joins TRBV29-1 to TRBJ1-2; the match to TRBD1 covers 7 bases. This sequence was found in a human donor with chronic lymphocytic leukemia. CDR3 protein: CSVPRGRGYTF. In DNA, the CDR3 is TGCAGCGTTCCAAGGGGGCGTGGGTACACCTTC.